The 3 T cell receptor beta chains presented below share a single source sample, sequenced in a study of T cells after yellow fever vaccination. TCRdb re-derived calls from the 5' RACE reads in MiXCR, one entry per CDR3 protein. The sample contains about 260,000 distinct CDR3 sequences, roughly 5.6% of which appear only once. The sample consisted of CD4+ T cells sorted from PBMCs, taken on the day of the yellow fever booster vaccination. These receptor sequences come from a man in his late teens or twenties who received the YFV17D yellow fever vaccine.

This clonotype was recorded at least ten times. The V call is TRBV28, the J call TRBJ2-3; 9 bases are shared with TRBD2. The V gene's germline CDR1 is MDHEN and CDR2 SYDVKM. Trimming cost V 4 bases and J 4 bases; bases outside gene matches: 6. This CDR3 is built from 15 residues. CDR3 protein: CASSSPSGVSDTQYF. In DNA, the CDR3 is TGTGCCAGCAGTTCGCCTAGCGGGGTTTCAGATACGCAGTATTTT.

This clonotype turned up a few times. This chain links TRBV6-1 with TRBJ1-5, with a tentative D call TRBD1 (5 bases). Germline CDR1 and CDR2: MNHNS and SASEGT. The CDR3 has 18 residues. V lost 3 bases, J lost 7 bases, and 25 bases lay in between. In nucleotides, the CDR3 is TGTGCCAGCAGTGATAGGACGGACCCGACAGTTAGTGGCCAGCCCCAGCATTTT. This codes for CASSDRTDPTVSGQPQHF.

This clonotype was found a few times. The gene calls are TRBV7-6 and TRBJ1-1; no firm D call. V was pared by 5 bases and J by 1 base, with 8 bases between. The germline V gene encodes CDR1 SGHVS and CDR2 FNYEAQ. CDR3 length equals 13 residues. The CDR3 reads CASSREQNTEAFF. For the CDR3, the DNA is TGTGCCAGCAGCCGGGAACAGAACACTGAAGCTTTCTTT.